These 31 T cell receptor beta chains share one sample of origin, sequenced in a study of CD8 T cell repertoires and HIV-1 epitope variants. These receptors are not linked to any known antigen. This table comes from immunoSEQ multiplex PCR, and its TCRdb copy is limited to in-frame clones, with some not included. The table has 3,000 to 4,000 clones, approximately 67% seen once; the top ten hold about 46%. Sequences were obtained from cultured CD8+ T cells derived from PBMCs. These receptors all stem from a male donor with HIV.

The CDR3 DNA sequence: TGTGCCAGCAGTTTAGAGGGGTATGGCTACACCTTC. The encoded protein is CASSLEGYGYTF. The V call is TRBV28, the J call TRBJ1-2, with D tentatively TRBD1 (5 bases). The CDR3 runs 12 residues. Germline CDR1 reads MDHEN; CDR2 reads SYDVKM. V was cut by 2 bases and J by 5 bases, with 6 bases left in between.

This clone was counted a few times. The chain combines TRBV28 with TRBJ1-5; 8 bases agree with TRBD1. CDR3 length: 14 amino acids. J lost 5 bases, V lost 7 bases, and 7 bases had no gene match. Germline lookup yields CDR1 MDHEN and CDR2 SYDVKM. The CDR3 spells CASKTQGGHQPQHF. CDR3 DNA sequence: TGTGCCAGCAAGACACAGGGGGGGCATCAGCCCCAGCATTTT.

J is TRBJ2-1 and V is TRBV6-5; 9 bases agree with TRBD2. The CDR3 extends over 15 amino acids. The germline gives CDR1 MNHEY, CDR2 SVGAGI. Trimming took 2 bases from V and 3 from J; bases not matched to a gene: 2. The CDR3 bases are TGTGCCAGCAGTTACAATAGCGGGGGCTACAATGAGCAGTTCTTC. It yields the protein CASSYNSGGYNEQFF.

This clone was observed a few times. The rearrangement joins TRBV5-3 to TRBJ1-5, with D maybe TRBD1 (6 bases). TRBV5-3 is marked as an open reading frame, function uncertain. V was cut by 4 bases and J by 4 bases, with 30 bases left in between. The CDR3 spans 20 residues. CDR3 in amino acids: CARSGTDYRALGERNQPQHF. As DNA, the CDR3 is TGTGCCAGAAGCGGTACCGATTACAGGGCCCTGGGCGAGAGGAATCAGCCCCAGCATTTT.

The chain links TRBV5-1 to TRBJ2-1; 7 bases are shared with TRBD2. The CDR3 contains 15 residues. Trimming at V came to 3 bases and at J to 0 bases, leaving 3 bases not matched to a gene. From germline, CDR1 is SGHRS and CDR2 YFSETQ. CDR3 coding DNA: TGCGCCAGCAGCTGGGAGCGGGGCTCCTACAATGAGCAGTTCTTC. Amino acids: CASSWERGSYNEQFF.

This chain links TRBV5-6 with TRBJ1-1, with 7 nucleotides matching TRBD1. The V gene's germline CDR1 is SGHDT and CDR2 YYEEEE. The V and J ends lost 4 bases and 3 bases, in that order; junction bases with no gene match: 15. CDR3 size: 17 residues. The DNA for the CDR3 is TGTGCCAGCAGCCTTGTAAGGGGGCACCATAGCGACACTGAAGCTTTCTTT. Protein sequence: CASSLVRGHHSDTEAFF.

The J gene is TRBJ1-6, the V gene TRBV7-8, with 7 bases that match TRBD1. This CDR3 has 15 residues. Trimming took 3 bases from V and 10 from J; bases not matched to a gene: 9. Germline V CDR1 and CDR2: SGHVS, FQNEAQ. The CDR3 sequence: CASSLLDRSESPLHF. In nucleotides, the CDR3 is TGTGCCAGCAGCTTGCTGGACAGGTCCGAGTCACCCCTCCACTTT.

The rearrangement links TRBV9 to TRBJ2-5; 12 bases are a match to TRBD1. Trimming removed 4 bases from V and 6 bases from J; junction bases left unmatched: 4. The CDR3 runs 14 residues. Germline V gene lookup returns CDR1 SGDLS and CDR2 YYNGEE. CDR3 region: CASSSGQGAQTQYF. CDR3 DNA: TGTGCCAGCAGCTCGGGACAGGGGGCGCAGACCCAGTACTTC.

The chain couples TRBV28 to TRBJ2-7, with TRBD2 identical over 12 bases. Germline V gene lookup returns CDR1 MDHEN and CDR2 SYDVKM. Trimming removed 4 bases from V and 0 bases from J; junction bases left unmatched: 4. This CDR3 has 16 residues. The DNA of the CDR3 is TGTGCCAGCAGTTCCCTAGCGGGAGGGCTCTCCTACGAGCAGTACTTC. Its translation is CASSSLAGGLSYEQYF. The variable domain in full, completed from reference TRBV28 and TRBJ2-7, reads DVKVTQSSRYLVKRTGEKVFLECVQDMDHENMFWYRQDPGLGLRLIYFSYDVKMKEKGDIPEGYSVSREKKERFSLILESASTNQTSMYLCASSSLAGGLSYEQYFGPGTRLTVT.

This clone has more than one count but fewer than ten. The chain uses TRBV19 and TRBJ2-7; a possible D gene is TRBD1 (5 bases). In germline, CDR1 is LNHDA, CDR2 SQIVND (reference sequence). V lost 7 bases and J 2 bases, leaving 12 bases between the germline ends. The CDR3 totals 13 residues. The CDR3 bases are TGTGCCAGTAAGGCAGGGCCCACCTACGAGCAGTACTTC. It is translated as CASKAGPTYEQYF.

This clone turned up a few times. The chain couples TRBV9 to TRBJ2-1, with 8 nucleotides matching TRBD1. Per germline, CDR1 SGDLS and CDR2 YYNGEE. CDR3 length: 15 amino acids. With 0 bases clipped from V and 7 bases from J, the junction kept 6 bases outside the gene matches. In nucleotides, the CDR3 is TGTGCCAGCAGCGTAGTTCGGACAGGGTATAATGAGCAGTTCTTC. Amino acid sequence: CASSVVRTGYNEQFF. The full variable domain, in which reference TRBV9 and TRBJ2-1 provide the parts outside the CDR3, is DSGVTQTPKHLITATGQRVTLRCSPRSGDLSVYWYQQSLDQGLQFLIQYYNGEERAKGNILERFSAQQFPDLHSELNLSSLELGDSALYFCASSVVRTGYNEQFFGPGTRLTVL.

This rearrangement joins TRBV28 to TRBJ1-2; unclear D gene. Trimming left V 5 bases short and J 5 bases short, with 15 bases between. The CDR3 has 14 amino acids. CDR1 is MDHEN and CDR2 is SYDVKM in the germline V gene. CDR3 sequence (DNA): TGTGCCAGCAGTCCGACCGACACCTCGTATGGCTACACCTTC. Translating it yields CASSPTDTSYGYTF.

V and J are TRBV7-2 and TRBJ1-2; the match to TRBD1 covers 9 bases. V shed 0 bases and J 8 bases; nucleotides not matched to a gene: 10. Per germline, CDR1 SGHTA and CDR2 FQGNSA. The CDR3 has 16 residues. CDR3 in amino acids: CASSLAPRTGAQGYTF. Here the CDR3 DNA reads TGTGCCAGCAGCTTAGCGCCCCGGACAGGGGCGCAGGGCTACACCTTC.

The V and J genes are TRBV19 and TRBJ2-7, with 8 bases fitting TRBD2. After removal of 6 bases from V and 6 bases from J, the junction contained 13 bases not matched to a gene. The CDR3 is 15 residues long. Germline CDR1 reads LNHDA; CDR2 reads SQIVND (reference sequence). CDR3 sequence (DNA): TGTGCCAGTAGGTTGACTAGCGCCGGGGGGTCCGAGCAGTACTTC. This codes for CASRLTSAGGSEQYF.

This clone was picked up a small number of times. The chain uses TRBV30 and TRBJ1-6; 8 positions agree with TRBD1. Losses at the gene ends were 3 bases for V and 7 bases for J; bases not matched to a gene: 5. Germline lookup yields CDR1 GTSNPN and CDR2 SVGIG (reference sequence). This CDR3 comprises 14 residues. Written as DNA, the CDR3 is TGTGCCTGGAGGGTGGGACAGGCCAATTCACCCCTCCACTTT. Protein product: CAWRVGQANSPLHF.

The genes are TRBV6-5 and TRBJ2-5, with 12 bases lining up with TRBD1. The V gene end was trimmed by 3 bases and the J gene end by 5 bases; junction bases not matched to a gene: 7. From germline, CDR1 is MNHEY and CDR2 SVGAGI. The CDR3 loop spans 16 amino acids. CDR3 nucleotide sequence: TGTGCCAGCAGTTATACGGGACAGGGGGCCGGGGAGACCCAGTACTTC. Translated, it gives CASSYTGQGAGETQYF.

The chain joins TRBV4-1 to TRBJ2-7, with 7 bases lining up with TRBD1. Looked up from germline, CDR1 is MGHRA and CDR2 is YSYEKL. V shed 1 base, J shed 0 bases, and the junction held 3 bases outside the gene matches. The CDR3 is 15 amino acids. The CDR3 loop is CASSQGRDSSYEQYF. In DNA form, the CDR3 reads TGCGCCAGCAGCCAAGGTCGGGACAGCTCCTACGAGCAGTACTTC.

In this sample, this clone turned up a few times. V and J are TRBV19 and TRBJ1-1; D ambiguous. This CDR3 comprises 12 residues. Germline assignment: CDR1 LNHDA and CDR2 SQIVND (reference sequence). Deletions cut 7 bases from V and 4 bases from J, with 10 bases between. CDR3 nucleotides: TGTGCCAGTAAGGTGGGTGGCACTGAAGCTTTCTTT. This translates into CASKVGGTEAFF.

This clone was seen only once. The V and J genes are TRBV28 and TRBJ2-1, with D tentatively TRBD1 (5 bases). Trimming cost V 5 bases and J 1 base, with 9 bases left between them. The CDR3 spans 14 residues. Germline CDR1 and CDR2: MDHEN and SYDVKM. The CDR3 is CASSIRQSYNEQFF. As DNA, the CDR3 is TGTGCCAGCAGTATCAGACAGTCCTACAATGAGCAGTTCTTC.

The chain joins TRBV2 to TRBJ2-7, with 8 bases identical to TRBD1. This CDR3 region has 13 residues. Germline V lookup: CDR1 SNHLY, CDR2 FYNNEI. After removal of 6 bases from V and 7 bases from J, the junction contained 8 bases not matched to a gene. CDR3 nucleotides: TGTGCCAGCAGCGCAGGACAGGGCGGAGAGCAGTACTTC. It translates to CASSAGQGGEQYF.

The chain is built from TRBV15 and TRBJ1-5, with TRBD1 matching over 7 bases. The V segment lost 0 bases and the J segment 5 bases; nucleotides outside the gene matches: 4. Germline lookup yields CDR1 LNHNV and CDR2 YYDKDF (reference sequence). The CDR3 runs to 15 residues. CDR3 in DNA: TGTGCCACCAGCAGAGATGACAGGGTAGATCAGCCCCAGCATTTT. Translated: CATSRDDRVDQPQHF.

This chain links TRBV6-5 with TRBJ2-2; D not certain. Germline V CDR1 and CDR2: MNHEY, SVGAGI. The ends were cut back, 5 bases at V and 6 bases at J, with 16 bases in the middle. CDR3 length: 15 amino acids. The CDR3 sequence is CASSPTDRTAGELFF. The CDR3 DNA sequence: TGTGCCAGCAGTCCTACTGACCGGACCGCCGGGGAGCTGTTTTTT.

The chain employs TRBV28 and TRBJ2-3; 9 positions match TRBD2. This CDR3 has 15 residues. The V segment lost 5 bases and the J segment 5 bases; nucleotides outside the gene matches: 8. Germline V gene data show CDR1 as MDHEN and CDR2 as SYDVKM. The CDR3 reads CASSTGTSPRDTQYF. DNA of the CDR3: TGTGCCAGCAGTACCGGGACTAGCCCACGAGATACGCAGTATTTT.

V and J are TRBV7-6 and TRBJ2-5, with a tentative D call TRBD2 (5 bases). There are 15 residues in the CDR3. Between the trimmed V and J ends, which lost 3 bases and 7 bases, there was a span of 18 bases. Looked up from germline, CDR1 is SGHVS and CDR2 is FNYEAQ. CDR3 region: CASSFSLAIEGTQYF. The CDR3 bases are TGTGCCAGCAGCTTTTCTCTAGCCATAGAGGGGACCCAGTACTTC.

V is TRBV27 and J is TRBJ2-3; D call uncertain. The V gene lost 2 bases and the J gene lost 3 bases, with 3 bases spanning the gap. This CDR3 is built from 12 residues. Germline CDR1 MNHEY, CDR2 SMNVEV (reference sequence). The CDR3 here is CASSLGTDTQYF. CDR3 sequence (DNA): TGTGCCAGCAGTTTAGGAACAGATACGCAGTATTTT.

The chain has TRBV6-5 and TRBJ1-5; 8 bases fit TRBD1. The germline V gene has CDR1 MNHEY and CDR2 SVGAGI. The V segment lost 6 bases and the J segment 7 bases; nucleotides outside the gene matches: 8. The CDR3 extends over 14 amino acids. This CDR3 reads CASRSGQGKQPQHF. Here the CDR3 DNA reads TGTGCCAGCAGATCCGGACAGGGAAAACAGCCCCAGCATTTT.

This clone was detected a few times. DNA for the CDR3: TGTGCCAGCAGCCCGAGGGACAGGGACAATTCACCCCTCCACTTT. Translation: CASSPRDRDNSPLHF. The V and J genes are TRBV6-1 and TRBJ1-6; TRBD1 matches at 9 bases. The CDR3 has 15 amino acids. V dropped 6 bases and J dropped 7; count of bases not matched to a gene: 7. Germline assignment: CDR1 MNHNS and CDR2 SASEGT.

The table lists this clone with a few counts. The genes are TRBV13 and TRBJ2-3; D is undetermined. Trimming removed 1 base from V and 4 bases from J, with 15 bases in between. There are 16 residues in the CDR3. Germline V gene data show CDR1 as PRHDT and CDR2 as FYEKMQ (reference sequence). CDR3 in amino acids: CASSLELSTTADTQYF. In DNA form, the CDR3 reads TGTGCCAGCAGCTTAGAGCTCAGCACAACAGCAGATACGCAGTATTTT.

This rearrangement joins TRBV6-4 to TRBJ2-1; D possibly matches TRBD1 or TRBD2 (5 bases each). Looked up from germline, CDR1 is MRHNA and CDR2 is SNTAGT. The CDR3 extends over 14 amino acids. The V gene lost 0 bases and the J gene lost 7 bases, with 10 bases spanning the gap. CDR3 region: CASSDSTEGNEQFF. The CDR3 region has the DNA TGTGCCAGCAGTGACTCGACTGAGGGGAATGAGCAGTTCTTC.

CDR3 in amino acids: CASRQSGRDNEQFF. In DNA, the CDR3 is TGCGCCAGCAGGCAGAGCGGGAGAGACAATGAGCAGTTCTTC. The rearrangement joins TRBV10-2 to TRBJ2-1, with 8 bases aligning to TRBD2. Per germline, CDR1 WSHSY and CDR2 SAAADI. V was pared by 6 bases and J by 5 bases, with 6 bases of the junction left unmatched. This CDR3 contains 14 residues.

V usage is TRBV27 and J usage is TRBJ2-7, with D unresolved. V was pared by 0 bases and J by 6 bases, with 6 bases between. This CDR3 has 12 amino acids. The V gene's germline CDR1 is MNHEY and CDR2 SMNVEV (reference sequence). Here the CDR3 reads CASSLSAGEQYF. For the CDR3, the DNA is TGTGCCAGCAGTTTATCCGCCGGCGAGCAGTACTTC.